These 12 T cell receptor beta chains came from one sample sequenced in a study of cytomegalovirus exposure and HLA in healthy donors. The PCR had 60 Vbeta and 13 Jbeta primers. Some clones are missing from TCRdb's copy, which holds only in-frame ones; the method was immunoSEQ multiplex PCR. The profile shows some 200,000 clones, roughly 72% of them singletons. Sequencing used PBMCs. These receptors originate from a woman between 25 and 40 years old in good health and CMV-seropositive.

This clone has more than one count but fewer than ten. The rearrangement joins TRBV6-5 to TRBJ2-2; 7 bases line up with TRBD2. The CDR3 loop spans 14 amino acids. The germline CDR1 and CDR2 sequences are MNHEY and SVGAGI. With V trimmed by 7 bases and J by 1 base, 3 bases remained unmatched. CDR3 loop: CASTPSGNTGELFF. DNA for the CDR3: TGTGCCAGCACTCCTAGCGGGAACACCGGGGAGCTGTTTTTT.

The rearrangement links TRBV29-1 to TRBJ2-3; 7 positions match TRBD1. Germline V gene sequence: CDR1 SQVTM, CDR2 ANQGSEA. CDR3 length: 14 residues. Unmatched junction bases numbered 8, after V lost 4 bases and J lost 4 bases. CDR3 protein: CSVVTGESPDTQYF. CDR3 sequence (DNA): TGCAGCGTTGTCACAGGGGAGTCTCCAGATACGCAGTATTTT.

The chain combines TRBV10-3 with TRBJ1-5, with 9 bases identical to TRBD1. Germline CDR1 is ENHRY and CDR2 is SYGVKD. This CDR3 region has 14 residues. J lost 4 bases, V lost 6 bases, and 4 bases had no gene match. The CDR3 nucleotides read TGTGCCATCAGGGGACAGGGCTTAAATCAGCCCCAGCATTTT. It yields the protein CAIRGQGLNQPQHF.

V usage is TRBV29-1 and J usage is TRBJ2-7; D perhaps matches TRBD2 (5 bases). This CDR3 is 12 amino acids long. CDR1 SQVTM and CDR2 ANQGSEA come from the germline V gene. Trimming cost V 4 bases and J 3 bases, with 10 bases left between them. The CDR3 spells CSVGLSGYEQYF. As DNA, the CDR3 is TGCAGCGTTGGCCTAAGCGGCTACGAGCAGTACTTC.

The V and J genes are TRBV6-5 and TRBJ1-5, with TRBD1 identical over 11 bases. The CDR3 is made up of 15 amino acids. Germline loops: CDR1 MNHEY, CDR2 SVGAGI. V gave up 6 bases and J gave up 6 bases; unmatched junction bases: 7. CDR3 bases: TGTGCCAGCAGAACGGGACAGGGGGATTCTCAGCCCCAGCATTTT. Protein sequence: CASRTGQGDSQPQHF.

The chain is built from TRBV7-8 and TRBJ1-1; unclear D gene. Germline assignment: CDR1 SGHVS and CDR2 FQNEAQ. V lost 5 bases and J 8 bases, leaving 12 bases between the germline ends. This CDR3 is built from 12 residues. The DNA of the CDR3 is TGTGCCAGCAGCCCGAGTTGGGCAGAAGCTTTCTTT. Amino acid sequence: CASSPSWAEAFF. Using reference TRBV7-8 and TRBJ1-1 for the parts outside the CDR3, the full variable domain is GAGVSQSPRYKVAKRGQDVALRCDPISGHVSLFWYQQALGQGPEFLTYFQNEAQLDKSGLPSDRFFAERPEGSVSTLKIQRTQQEDSAVYLCASSPSWAEAFFGQGTRLTVV.

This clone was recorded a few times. In nucleotides, the CDR3 is TGTGCCAGCTCATACACGGGACAGGGATCCACTGAAGCTTTCTTT. This translates into CASSYTGQGSTEAFF. The chain joins TRBV18 to TRBJ1-1; 9 nucleotides line up with TRBD1. With V trimmed by 5 bases and J by 4 bases, 8 bases remained unmatched. The CDR3 length is 15 residues. Germline V gene sequence: CDR1 KGHSH, CDR2 LQKENI.

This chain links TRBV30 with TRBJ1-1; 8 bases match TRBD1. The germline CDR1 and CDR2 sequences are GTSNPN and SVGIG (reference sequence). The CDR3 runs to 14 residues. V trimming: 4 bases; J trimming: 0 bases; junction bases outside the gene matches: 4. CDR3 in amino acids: CAWNPTGVNTEAFF. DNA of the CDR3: TGTGCCTGGAACCCGACAGGGGTGAACACTGAAGCTTTCTTT.

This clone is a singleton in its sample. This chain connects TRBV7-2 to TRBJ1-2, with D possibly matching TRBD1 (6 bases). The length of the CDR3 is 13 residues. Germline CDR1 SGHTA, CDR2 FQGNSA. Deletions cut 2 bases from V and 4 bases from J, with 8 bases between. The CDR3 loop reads CASSLRGGYGYTF. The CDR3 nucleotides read TGTGCCAGCAGCTTAAGAGGGGGCTATGGCTACACCTTC. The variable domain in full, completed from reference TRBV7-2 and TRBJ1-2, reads GAGVSQSPSNKVTEKGKDVELRCDPISGHTALYWYRQSLGQGLEFLIYFQGNSAPDKSGLPSDRFSAERTGGSVSTLTIQRTQQEDSAVYLCASSLRGGYGYTFGSGTRLTVV.

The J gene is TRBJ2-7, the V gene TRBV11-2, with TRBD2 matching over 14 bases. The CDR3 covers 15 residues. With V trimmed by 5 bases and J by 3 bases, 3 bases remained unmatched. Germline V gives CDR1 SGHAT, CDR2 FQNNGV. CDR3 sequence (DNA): TGTGCCAGCAGCCGGACTAGCGGGAGGCTCTACGAGCAGTACTTC. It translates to CASSRTSGRLYEQYF.

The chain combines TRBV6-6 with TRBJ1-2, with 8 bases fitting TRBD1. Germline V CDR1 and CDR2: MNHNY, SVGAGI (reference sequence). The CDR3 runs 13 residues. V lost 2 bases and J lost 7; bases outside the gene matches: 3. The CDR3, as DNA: TGTGCCAGCAGTTACGGCAGGGGGCTTGGCTACACCTTC. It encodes CASSYGRGLGYTF.

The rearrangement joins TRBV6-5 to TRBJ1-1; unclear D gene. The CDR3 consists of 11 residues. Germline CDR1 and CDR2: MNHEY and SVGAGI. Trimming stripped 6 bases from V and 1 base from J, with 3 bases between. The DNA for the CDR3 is TGTGCCAGCAGCCGGAACACTGAAGCTTTCTTT. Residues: CASSRNTEAFF.